This T cell receptor beta chain was observed in a study of blood T cell repertoires in COVID-19. Study overall: COVID-19 samples, acute and convalescent, were from the United States, Italy and Spain. PBMCs, B-cell-depleted T cells, or T cells provided the cDNA or gDNA that made up the material.

In the authors' methods: For nucleated cells, counts were estimated from reference gene primer amplification. Using immunoSEQ multiplex PCR, the repertoire was profiled, and TCRdb retains in-frame clones only, with some absent. The D gene and trimming were derived from the DNA, and the V and J assignments and clone size from that table. This sample has about 320,000 clones; about 90% occur once, and the top ten carry roughly 6.7%. Regarding this clone: Other DNA sequences in this specimen translate into the identical CDR3.

The V and J ends lost 3 bases and 5 bases, in that order; junction bases with no gene match: 4. CDR1 is KGHSH and CDR2 is LQKENI in the germline V gene. This CDR3 is built from 15 residues. The clonotype comes from a young man who had recovered from COVID-19. Sequenced input: peripheral blood. J is TRBJ1-5 and V is TRBV18, with TRBD1 matching over 10 bases. The CDR3: CASSPTGTGDQPQHF. The DNA for the CDR3 is TGTGCCAGCTCACCTACTGGGACAGGGGATCAGCCCCAGCATTTT.